Listed below are T cell receptor beta chains from one sample, sequenced in a study of blood T cells in healthy people across ages. TCRdb itself ran the 5' RACE reads through MiXCR, one entry per CDR3 protein. The table has approximately 780,000 distinct CDR3 sequences, roughly 24% seen once. This sample was shared with a second study, whose subject was T cells of mothers and their children.

Sequenced: blood. All receptors derive from a boy between 5 and 17 years old in good health. Each CDR3 is given with its conserved first and last residue. The D gene is left open where the match is weak. Rows give clone size only sometimes, using once, few, many, or a class for an expanded clone.

j_call v_call clone_size d_call cdr3_aa cdr3_nt
TRBJ2-5 TRBV28 NA TRBD2 CASSLWAGDQETQYF TGTGCCAGCAGTTTATGGGCGGGGGACCAAGAGACCCAGTACTTC
TRBJ2-3 TRBV20-1 few NA CSATKNTDTQYF TGCAGTGCCACTAAAAACACAGATACGCAGTATTTT
TRBJ2-7 TRBV12-3/TRBV12-4 NA TRBD1 CASSPGTGNNEQYF TGTGCCAGCAGCCCCGGGACAGGGAACAACGAGCAGTACTTC
TRBJ2-3 TRBV12-5 few NA CASGLTGTLSTDTQYF TGTGCTAGTGGTTTGACCGGGACCCTTAGCACAGATACGCAGTATTTT
TRBJ2-1 TRBV25-1 few TRBD1 CASSAGQGKGNEQFF TGTGCCAGCAGCGCGGGACAGGGCAAGGGGAATGAGCAGTTCTTC
TRBJ2-2 TRBV30 few NA CAWRRSYGELFF TGTGCCTGGAGGAGGAGTTACGGGGAGCTGTTTTTT
TRBJ2-3 TRBV5-1 few TRBD1 CASSWGQGLDTQYF TGCGCCAGCAGCTGGGGACAGGGGTTGGATACGCAGTATTTT
TRBJ2-7 TRBV7-9 NA NA CASSLARDFKSYEQCF TGTGCCAGCAGCTTAGCACGGGACTTCAAGTCCTACGAGCAGTGCTTC
TRBJ2-1 TRBV2 NA NA CASSPGWGAHYNEQFF TGTGCCAGCAGCCCGGGTTGGGGGGCTCACTACAATGAGCAGTTCTTC
TRBJ2-1 TRBV27 few TRBD2 CASSALAGGLNEQFF TGTGCCAGCAGTGCCTTAGCGGGGGGGTTAAATGAGCAGTTCTTC
TRBJ1-1 TRBV20-1 NA NA CSARNAGASSAFF TGCAGTGCTAGGAACGCAGGTGCCTCATCCGCTTTCTTT
TRBJ2-3 TRBV14 NA TRBD2 CASSHSGIAASTDTQYF TGTGCCAGCAGCCACAGCGGGATAGCGGCCTCCACAGATACGCAGTATTTT
TRBJ2-7 TRBV28 NA TRBD1 CASSSPGQGHEQYF TGTGCCAGCAGTTCCCCGGGACAGGGGCACGAGCAGTACTTC
TRBJ2-5 TRBV10-3 NA NA CAISESAGVGQETQYF TGTGCCATCAGTGAGTCTGCAGGGGTTGGCCAAGAGACCCAGTACTTC
TRBJ2-4 TRBV11-2 few TRBD1 CASSLDRDRIAKNIQYF TGTGCCAGCAGCTTAGATCGGGACAGGATAGCCAAAAACATTCAGTACTTC
TRBJ1-2 TRBV20-1 NA TRBD1 CSAEKTGDGYTF TGCAGTGCCGAGAAAACAGGGGACGGCTACACCTTC
TRBJ1-2 TRBV29-1 NA NA CSVERENRSTF TGCAGCGTTGAAAGGGAAAACAGGTCTACCTTC
TRBJ1-5 TRBV20-1 few NA CSARASGGPGGNQPQHF TGCAGTGCTAGAGCATCGGGAGGGCCGGGTGGCAATCAGCCCCAGCATTTT
TRBJ1-2 TRBV4-1 NA NA CASSPTLGLGNYGYTF TGCGCCAGCAGCCCCACTCTGGGGTTGGGGAACTATGGCTACACCTTC
TRBJ2-5 TRBV12-5 NA TRBD1 CASGLRETGSETQYF TGTGCTAGTGGTTTAAGAGAGACAGGGTCCGAGACCCAGTACTTC
TRBJ2-7 TRBV29-1 NA NA CSVAEGTYEQYF TGCAGCGTTGCAGAGGGGACCTACGAGCAGTACTTC
TRBJ2-7 TRBV13 NA TRBD2 CASSLPSGGSDEQYF TGTGCCAGCAGCTTACCTAGCGGGGGGTCTGACGAGCAGTACTTC
TRBJ1-6 TRBV6-5 NA TRBD1 CASSYSRDRGSPLHF TGTGCCAGCAGTTACTCCCGGGACAGGGGATCACCCCTCCACTTT
TRBJ2-7 TRBV30 NA NA CAWSGGVGSYEQYF TGTGCCTGGTCAGGGGGGGTTGGATCCTACGAGCAGTACTTC
TRBJ1-4 TRBV18 few TRBD1 CASSSSDGRGQKLFF TGTGCCAGCTCATCCTCTGACGGCAGGGGGCAAAAACTGTTTTTT
TRBJ2-1 TRBV7-9 NA NA CASSPRDASYNEQFF TGTGCCAGCAGCCCTCGGGACGCTTCCTACAATGAGCAGTTCTTC
TRBJ1-1 TRBV5-5 few TRBD1 CASSLEGQFFSEAFF TGTGCCAGCAGCTTGGAGGGACAGTTCTTCTCTGAAGCTTTCTTT
TRBJ2-1 TRBV18 few NA CASSPYDGYNEQFF TGTGCCAGCTCACCCTATGACGGATACAATGAGCAGTTCTTC
TRBJ1-4 TRBV10-3 few NA CAISAGGADEKLFF TGTGCCATCAGTGCCGGGGGCGCGGATGAAAAACTGTTTTTT
TRBJ2-2 TRBV4-1 NA TRBD2 CASSQGPGLAGGQTGELFF TGCGCCAGCAGCCAGGGACCGGGACTAGCGGGGGGGCAGACCGGGGAGCTGTTTTTT
TRBJ1-3 TRBV9 NA TRBD1 CANSPRTGSGGNTIYF TGTGCCAACAGCCCAAGGACAGGGTCTGGGGGAAACACCATATATTTT
TRBJ2-7 TRBV18 few NA CASSQDREGSYEQYF TGTGCCAGCTCGCAGGACCGAGAGGGCTCCTACGAGCAGTACTTC
TRBJ2-1 TRBV5-4 NA NA CASSAAPYNEQFF TGTGCCAGCAGCGCGGCCCCCTACAATGAGCAGTTCTTC
TRBJ2-5 TRBV12-3/TRBV12-4 NA NA CASSGTGHRGETQYF TGTGCCAGCAGTGGTACGGGACATCGAGGGGAGACCCAGTACTTC
TRBJ2-6 TRBV11-3 NA NA CASDPLAGEFGAGANVPTF NA
TRBJ2-5 TRBV6-1 NA NA CASSETARLVQETQYF TGTGCCAGCAGTGAAACCGCCCGTCTCGTTCAAGAGACCCAGTACTTC
TRBJ2-1 TRBV20-1 NA TRBD2 CSARDMASGYNEQFF TGCAGTGCTAGAGATATGGCTAGCGGCTACAATGAGCAGTTCTTC
TRBJ2-1 TRBV6-5 NA NA CASSYERGGAEMQFF TGTGCCAGCAGTTACGAGAGGGGGGGCGCGGAGATGCAGTTCTTC
TRBJ2-7 TRBV4-1 few NA CASSLTDGAYEQYF TGCGCCAGCAGCCTCACGGACGGTGCCTACGAGCAGTACTTC
TRBJ2-6 TRBV10-2 NA NA CASSESGTVRVSGANVLTF TGCGCCAGCAGTGAGTCGGGAACAGTACGTGTCTCTGGGGCCAACGTCCTGACTTTC
TRBJ1-2 TRBV30 NA NA CAWSPRGRRVGGYTF TGTGCCTGGAGCCCCCGTGGTCGCAGGGTCGGTGGCTACACCTTC
TRBJ2-3 TRBV10-3 NA TRBD2 CAIRSGGYTDTQYF TGTGCCATCAGGAGCGGGGGGTACACAGATACGCAGTATTTT
TRBJ1-2 TRBV3-1 NA NA CASSQVAINYGYTF TGTGCCAGCAGCCAAGTTGCCATAAACTATGGCTACACCTTC
TRBJ2-7 TRBV2 NA TRBD2 CASSIRLAVSYEQYF TGTGCCAGCAGTATTCGACTAGCGGTATCCTACGAGCAGTACTTC
TRBJ2-5 TRBV6-1 NA TRBD1 CASRNEGAGQETQYF TGTGCCAGCAGGAACGAGGGGGCGGGTCAAGAGACCCAGTACTTC
TRBJ2-1 TRBV7-2 NA NA CASSPSPGGRAEQFF TGTGCCAGCAGTCCTAGTCCCGGGGGGCGAGCTGAGCAGTTCTTC
TRBJ2-7 TRBV27 NA TRBD1 CASSLGGTGSEQYF TGTGCCAGCAGTTTGGGGGGGACAGGGAGCGAGCAGTACTTC
TRBJ2-7 TRBV5-1 few NA CASSLGWQPYEQYF TGCGCCAGCAGCTTGGGGTGGCAGCCCTACGAACAGTACTTC
TRBJ2-5 TRBV5-1 few NA CASSSAETEETQYF TGCGCCAGCAGCTCCGCCGAGACAGAAGAGACCCAGTACTTC
TRBJ2-2 TRBV25-1 NA TRBD1 CASSEYGTGDTGELFF TGTGCCAGCAGTGAATATGGGACAGGGGACACCGGGGAGCTGTTTTTT
TRBJ2-1 TRBV5-1 few NA CASSLSGEHEQFF TGCGCCAGCAGCTTATCAGGGGAGCATGAGCAGTTCTTC
TRBJ1-2 TRBV5-1 few NA CACSLAQNYGYTF TGCGCCTGCAGCTTGGCCCAAAACTATGGCTACACCTTC
TRBJ2-3 TRBV11-2 NA NA CASSPRAAGYSTDTQYF TGTGCCAGCAGCCCCCGGGCGGCGGGGTACAGCACAGATACGCAGTATTTT